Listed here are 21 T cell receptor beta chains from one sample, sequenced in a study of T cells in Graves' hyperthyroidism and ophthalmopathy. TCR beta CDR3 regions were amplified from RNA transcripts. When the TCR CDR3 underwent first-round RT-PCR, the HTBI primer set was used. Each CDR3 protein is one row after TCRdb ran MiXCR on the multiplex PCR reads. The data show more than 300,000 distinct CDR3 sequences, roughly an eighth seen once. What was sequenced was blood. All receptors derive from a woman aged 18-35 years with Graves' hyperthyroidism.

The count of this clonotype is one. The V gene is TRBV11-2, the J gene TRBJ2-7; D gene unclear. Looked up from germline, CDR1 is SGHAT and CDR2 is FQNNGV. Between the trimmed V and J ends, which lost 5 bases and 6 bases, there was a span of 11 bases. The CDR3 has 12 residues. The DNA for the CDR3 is TGTGCCAGCAGCGCCTTACTTGGCGAGCAGTACTTC. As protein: CASSALLGEQYF.

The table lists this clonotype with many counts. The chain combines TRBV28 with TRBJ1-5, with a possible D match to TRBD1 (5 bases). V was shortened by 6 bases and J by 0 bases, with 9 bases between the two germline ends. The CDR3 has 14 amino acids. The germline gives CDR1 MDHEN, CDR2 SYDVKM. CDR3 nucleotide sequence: TGTGCCAGCAGGGGGGGAGATAGCAATCAGCCCCAGCATTTT. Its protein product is CASRGGDSNQPQHF.

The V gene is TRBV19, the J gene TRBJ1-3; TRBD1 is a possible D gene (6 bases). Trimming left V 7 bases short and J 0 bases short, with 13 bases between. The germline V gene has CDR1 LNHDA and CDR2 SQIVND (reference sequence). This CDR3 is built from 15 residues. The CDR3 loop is CASTELDSSGNTIYF. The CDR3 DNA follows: TGTGCCAGTACCGAGCTGGACAGCTCTGGAAACACCATATATTTT.

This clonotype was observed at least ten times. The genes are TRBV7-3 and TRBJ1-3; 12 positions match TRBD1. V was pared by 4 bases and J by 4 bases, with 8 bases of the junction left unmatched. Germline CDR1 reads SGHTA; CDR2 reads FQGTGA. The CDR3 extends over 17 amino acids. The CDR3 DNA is TGTGCCAGCAGCTACTCGGGACAGGGGGCGCGAGGAAACACCATATATTTT. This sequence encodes CASSYSGQGARGNTIYF. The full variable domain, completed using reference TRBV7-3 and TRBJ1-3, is GAGVSQTPSNKVTEKGKYVELRCDPISGHTALYWYRQSLGQGPEFLIYFQGTGAADDSGLPNDRFFAVRPEGSVSTLKIQRTERGDSAVYLCASSYSGQGARGNTIYFGEGSWLTVV.

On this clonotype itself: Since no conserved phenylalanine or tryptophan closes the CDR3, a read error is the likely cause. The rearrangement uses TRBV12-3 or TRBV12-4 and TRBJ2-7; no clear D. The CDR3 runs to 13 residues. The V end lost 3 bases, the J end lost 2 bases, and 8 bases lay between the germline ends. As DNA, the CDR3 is TGTGCCAGCAGTTTCCGACCCCCCTACGAGCAGTACCTC. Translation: CASSFRPPYEQYL.

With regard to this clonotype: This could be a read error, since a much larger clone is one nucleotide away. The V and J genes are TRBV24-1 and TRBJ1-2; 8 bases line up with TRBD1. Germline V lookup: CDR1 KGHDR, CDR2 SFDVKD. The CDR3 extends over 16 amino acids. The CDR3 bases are TGTGCCACCCAGGCAGGGGGCCCCTCGGGCTCAAGGGGCTACATCTTC. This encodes CATQAGGPSGSRGYIF.

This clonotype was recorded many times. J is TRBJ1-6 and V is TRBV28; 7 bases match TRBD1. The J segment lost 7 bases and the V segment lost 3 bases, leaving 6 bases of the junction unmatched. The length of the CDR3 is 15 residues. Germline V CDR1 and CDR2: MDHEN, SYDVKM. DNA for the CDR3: TGTGCCAGCAGTTTCTACAGGGGAGGGAATTCACCCCTCCACTTT. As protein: CASSFYRGGNSPLHF.

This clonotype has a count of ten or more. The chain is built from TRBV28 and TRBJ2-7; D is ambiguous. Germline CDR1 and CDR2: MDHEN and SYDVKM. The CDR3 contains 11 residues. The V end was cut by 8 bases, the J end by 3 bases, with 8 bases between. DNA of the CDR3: TGTGCCAGCCTAGATCGCTACGAGCAGTACTTC. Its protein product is CASLDRYEQYF.

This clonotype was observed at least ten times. CDR3 in DNA: TGTGCCAGCAGCGTAAGGGACAGCAATCTCTACGAGCAGTACTTC. Translating it yields CASSVRDSNLYEQYF. The chain links TRBV9 to TRBJ2-7, with 7 positions matching TRBD1. This CDR3 is built from 15 residues. The junction had 7 bases not matched to a gene; V was cut back by 1 base and J by 3 bases. Germline V lookup: CDR1 SGDLS, CDR2 YYNGEE.

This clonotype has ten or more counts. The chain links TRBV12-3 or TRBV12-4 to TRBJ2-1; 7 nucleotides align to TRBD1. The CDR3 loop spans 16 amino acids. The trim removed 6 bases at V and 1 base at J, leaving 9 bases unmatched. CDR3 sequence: CASRVTGRMSYNEQFF. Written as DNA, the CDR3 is TGTGCCAGCAGGGTGACAGGGAGAATGTCCTACAATGAGCAGTTCTTC.

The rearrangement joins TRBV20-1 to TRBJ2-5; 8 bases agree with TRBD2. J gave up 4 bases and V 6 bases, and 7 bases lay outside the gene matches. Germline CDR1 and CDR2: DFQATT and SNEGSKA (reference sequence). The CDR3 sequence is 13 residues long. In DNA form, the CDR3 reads TGCAGTGCCTTTCGGGGGGGCGGAGAGACCCAGTACTTC. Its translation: CSAFRGGGETQYF.

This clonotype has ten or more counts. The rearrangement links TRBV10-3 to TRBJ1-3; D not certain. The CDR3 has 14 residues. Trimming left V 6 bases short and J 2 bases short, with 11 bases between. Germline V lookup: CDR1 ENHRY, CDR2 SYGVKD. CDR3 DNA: TGTGCCATCAGCCTAGGGCAGACTGGAAACACCATATATTTT. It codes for CAISLGQTGNTIYF.

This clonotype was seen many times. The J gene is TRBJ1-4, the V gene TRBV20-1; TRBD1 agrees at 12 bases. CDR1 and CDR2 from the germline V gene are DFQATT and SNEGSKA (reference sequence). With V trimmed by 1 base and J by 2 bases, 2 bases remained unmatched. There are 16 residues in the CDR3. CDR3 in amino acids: CSARGDRGHTNEKLFF. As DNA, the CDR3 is TGCAGTGCTAGAGGGGACAGGGGGCATACTAATGAAAAACTGTTTTTT.

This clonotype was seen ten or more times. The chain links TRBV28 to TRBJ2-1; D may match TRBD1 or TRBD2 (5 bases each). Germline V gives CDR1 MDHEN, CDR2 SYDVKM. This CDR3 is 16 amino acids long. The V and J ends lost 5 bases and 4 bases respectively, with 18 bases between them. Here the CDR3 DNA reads TGTGCCAGCAGTCGGAGAGAGGGGAAGGGTTACAATGAGCAGTTCTTC. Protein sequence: CASSRREGKGYNEQFF.

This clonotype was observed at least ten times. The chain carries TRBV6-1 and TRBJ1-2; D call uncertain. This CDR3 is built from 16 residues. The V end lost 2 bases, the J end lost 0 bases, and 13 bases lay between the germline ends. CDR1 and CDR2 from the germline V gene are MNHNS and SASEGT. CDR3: CASSETTAFTNYGYTF. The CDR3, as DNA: TGTGCCAGCAGTGAAACTACAGCGTTTACTAACTATGGCTACACCTTC.

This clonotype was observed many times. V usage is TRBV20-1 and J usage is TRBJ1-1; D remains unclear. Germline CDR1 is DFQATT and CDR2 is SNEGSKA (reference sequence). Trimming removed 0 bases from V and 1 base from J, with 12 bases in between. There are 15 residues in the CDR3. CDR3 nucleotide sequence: TGCAGTGCTAGAGACCTAGGACTCCCGAACACTGAAGCTTTCTTT. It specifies CSARDLGLPNTEAFF.

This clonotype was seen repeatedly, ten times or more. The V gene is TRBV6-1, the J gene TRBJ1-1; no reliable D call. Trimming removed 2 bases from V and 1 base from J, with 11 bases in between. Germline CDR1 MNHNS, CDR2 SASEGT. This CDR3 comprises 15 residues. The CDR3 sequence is CASSENGFQNTEAFF. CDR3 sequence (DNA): TGTGCCAGCAGTGAAAATGGGTTTCAGAACACTGAAGCTTTCTTT.

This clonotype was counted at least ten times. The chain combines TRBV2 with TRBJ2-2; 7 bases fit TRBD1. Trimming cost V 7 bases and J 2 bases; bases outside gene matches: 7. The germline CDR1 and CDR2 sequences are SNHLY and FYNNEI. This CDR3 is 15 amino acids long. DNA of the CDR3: TGTGCCAGCACCAAGGACAGGCAAAACACCGGGGAGCTGTTTTTT. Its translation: CASTKDRQNTGELFF.

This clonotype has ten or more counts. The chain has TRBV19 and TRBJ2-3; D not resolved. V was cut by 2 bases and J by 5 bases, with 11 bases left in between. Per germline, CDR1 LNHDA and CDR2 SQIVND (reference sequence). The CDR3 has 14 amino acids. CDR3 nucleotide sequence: TGTGCCAGTAGTATATTAGGTTCCAGAGATACGCAGTATTTT. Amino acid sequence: CASSILGSRDTQYF.

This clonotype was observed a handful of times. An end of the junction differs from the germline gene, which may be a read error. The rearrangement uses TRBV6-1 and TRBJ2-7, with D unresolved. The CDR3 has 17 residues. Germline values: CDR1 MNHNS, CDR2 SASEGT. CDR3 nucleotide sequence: TGTGCCAGCATCATGGATGGGCCTGGACCTCGCACCTACGGGCAGTACTTC. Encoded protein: CASIMDGPGPRTYGQYF.

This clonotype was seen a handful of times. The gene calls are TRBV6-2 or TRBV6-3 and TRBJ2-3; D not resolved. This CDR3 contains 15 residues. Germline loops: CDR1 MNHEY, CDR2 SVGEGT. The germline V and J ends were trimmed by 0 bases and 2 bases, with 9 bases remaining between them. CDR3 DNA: TGTGCCAGCAGTTACTCGTTGGAGAACACAGATACGCAGTATTTT. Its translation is CASSYSLENTDTQYF.